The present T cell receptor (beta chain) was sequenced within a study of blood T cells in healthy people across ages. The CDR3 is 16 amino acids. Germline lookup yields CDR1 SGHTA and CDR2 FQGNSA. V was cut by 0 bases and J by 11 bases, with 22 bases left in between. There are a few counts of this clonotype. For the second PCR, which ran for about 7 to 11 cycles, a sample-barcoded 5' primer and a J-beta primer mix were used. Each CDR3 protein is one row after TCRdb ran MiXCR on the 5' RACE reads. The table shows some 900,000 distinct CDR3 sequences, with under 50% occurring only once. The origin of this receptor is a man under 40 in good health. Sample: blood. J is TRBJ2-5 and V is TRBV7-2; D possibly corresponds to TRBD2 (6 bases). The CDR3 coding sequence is TGTGCCAGCAGCTTAGCGGGGGGTCAAGTCACCGACAAGCAGTACTTC. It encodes CASSLAGGQVTDKQYF.